The 24 T cell receptor beta chains in this list originate from one sample, sequenced in a study of cytomegalovirus exposure and HLA in healthy donors. The PCR had 60 Vbeta and 13 Jbeta primers. Clones were read by immunoSEQ multiplex PCR, and TCRdb kept only the in-frame ones, dropping some. The table shows about 150,000 clones, with 80% to 90% occurring only once. Sample: PBMCs. These receptors all stem from a woman younger than 45 in good health and CMV-seronegative.

This chain joins TRBV4-1 and TRBJ2-3, with a tentative D call TRBD1 (5 bases). Germline lookup yields CDR1 MGHRA and CDR2 YSYEKL. V gave up 2 bases and J gave up 11 bases, with 14 bases separating them. This CDR3 spans 13 amino acids. The CDR3 sequence: CASSQSPVGRQYF. CDR3 DNA sequence: TGCGCCAGCAGCCAATCCCCGGTGGGGCGGCAGTATTTT.

The chain has TRBV18 and TRBJ2-3, with 9 bases fitting TRBD1. Germline-derived CDR1 and CDR2 are KGHSH and LQKENI. The CDR3 consists of 15 residues. The V and J ends lost 2 bases and 5 bases, in that order; junction bases with no gene match: 5. CDR3 residues: CASSPGTGREDTQYF. The CDR3 DNA sequence: TGTGCCAGCTCACCAGGGACAGGGCGCGAAGATACGCAGTATTTT.

J is TRBJ1-5 and V is TRBV28; a weak D match, TRBD1 (6 bases). This CDR3 spans 14 amino acids. The V end lost 4 bases, the J end lost 4 bases, and 11 bases lay between the germline ends. Germline values: CDR1 MDHEN, CDR2 SYDVKM. CDR3 DNA sequence: TGTGCCAGCAGTTGGGTCCAGGGGAATCAGCCCCAGCATTTT. Translating gives CASSWVQGNQPQHF.

The genes are TRBV5-1 and TRBJ1-2, with TRBD1 matching 8 bases. The trim removed 4 bases at V and 5 bases at J, leaving 10 bases unmatched. Germline V CDR1 and CDR2: SGHRS, YFSETQ. This CDR3 is 15 amino acids long. The CDR3 protein is CASSQGQGVGYGYTF. The CDR3 DNA reads TGCGCCAGCAGCCAAGGACAGGGTGTTGGGTATGGCTACACCTTC.

The chain recombines TRBV4-3 with TRBJ1-3, with D possibly matching TRBD1 (5 bases). This CDR3 region has 15 residues. The V gene's germline CDR1 is LGHNA and CDR2 YSLEER. With 1 base removed from V and 2 bases from J, the gap between germline ends came to 9 bases. The CDR3 protein is CASSQVWGAGNTIYF. The CDR3 DNA is TGCGCCAGCAGCCAAGTCTGGGGGGCTGGAAACACCATATATTTT.

The chain employs TRBV2 and TRBJ2-1; tentatively, D is TRBD2 (6 bases). Per the germline V gene, CDR1 is SNHLY and CDR2 is FYNNEI. Trimming left V 3 bases short and J 15 bases short, with 12 bases between. The CDR3 spans 11 residues. The CDR3 sequence is CASSDSGWGFF. The CDR3, as DNA: TGTGCCAGCAGTGATAGCGGCTGGGGGTTCTTC.

This clone was counted only a few times. The chain has TRBV10-3 and TRBJ1-1; 8 nucleotides agree with TRBD1. This CDR3 comprises 15 residues. Unmatched junction bases numbered 4, after V lost 3 bases and J lost 1 base. Germline CDR1 ENHRY, CDR2 SYGVKD. The CDR3 here is CAISEWTGRNTEAFF. The CDR3 nucleotides read TGTGCCATCAGTGAATGGACAGGGAGGAACACTGAAGCTTTCTTT.

This clone was detected a few times. V gene TRBV7-9 combines with J gene TRBJ1-1, with D perhaps TRBD1 (6 bases). Trimming pared 2 bases from V and 1 base from J, leaving 14 bases between. The germline gives CDR1 SEHNR, CDR2 FQNEAQ (reference sequence). CDR3 length equals 16 residues. The chain's CDR3 is CASSLNPGQPNTEAFF. In DNA, the CDR3 is TGTGCCAGCAGCTTAAATCCCGGACAGCCGAACACTGAAGCTTTCTTT.

The J gene is TRBJ1-1, the V gene TRBV7-9; D perhaps matches TRBD1 (5 bases). V was cut by 6 bases and J by 5 bases, with 16 bases left in between. The CDR3 length is 14 residues. Germline V gene lookup returns CDR1 SEHNR and CDR2 FQNEAQ (reference sequence). This CDR3 reads CASRFGGVGTEAFF. The DNA of the CDR3 is TGTGCCAGCAGGTTTGGGGGGGTGGGGACTGAAGCTTTCTTT.

The V call is TRBV30, the J call TRBJ2-7, with 8 bases identical to TRBD1. The CDR3 has 13 amino acids. CDR1 and CDR2 (germline): GTSNPN, SVGIG (reference sequence). V was clipped by 3 bases and J by 4 bases; unmatched bases: 5. The CDR3 DNA sequence: TGTGCCTGGAGGGGCCAGGGGGCTTACGAGCAGTACTTC. Translating it yields CAWRGQGAYEQYF. The variable domain in full, completed from reference TRBV30 and TRBJ2-7, reads SQTIHQWPATLVQPVGSPLSLECTVEGTSNPNLYWYRQAAGRGLQLLFYSVGIGQISSEVPQNLSASRPQDRQFILSSKKLLLSDSGFYLCAWRGQGAYEQYFGPGTRLTVT.

The rearrangement uses TRBV18 and TRBJ1-1; D is ambiguous. V lost 6 bases to trimming and J lost 0 bases, with 11 bases between them. There are 14 residues in the CDR3. CDR1 KGHSH and CDR2 LQKENI come from the germline V gene. The CDR3 is CASSIAALNTEAFF. The CDR3 DNA follows: TGTGCCAGCTCTATAGCAGCCTTGAACACTGAAGCTTTCTTT.

The chain couples TRBV19 to TRBJ2-1, with 8 bases aligning to TRBD2. This CDR3 comprises 14 residues. Looked up from germline, CDR1 is LNHDA and CDR2 is SQIVND (reference sequence). The junction had 0 bases not matched to a gene; V was cut back by 2 bases and J by 3 bases. CDR3 DNA: TGTGCCAGTAGTATACTAGCGGGCTACAATGAGCAGTTCTTC. Its protein is CASSILAGYNEQFF.

The chain has TRBV6-5 and TRBJ1-2, with D uncertain. Trimming removed 0 bases from V and 4 bases from J, with 9 bases in between. This CDR3 comprises 14 residues. Per germline, CDR1 MNHEY and CDR2 SVGAGI. The CDR3 region is CASSYSEEFYGYTF. In DNA form, the CDR3 reads TGTGCCAGCAGTTACTCAGAAGAGTTCTATGGCTACACCTTC.

The rearrangement links TRBV27 to TRBJ2-3; tentative D call: TRBD2 (6 bases). From germline, CDR1 is MNHEY and CDR2 SMNVEV (reference sequence). With 2 bases removed from V and 1 base from J, the gap between germline ends came to 13 bases. This CDR3 has 16 residues. This CDR3 reads CASSLRRGDGTDTQYF. The CDR3 DNA reads TGTGCCAGCAGTTTAAGGCGGGGTGATGGCACAGATACGCAGTATTTT.

The rearrangement links TRBV5-4 to TRBJ2-2, with 7 bases that match TRBD1. The CDR3 is 14 amino acids. The germline V gene has CDR1 SGHNT and CDR2 YYREEE (reference sequence). V dropped 1 base and J dropped 7; count of bases not matched to a gene: 4. The CDR3 sequence is CASSLKGAVGELFF. The CDR3, as DNA: TGTGCCAGCAGCTTGAAGGGGGCGGTCGGGGAGCTGTTTTTT.

The V gene is TRBV6-5, the J gene TRBJ2-5, with 12 bases fitting TRBD2. The CDR3 loop spans 15 amino acids. Germline assignment: CDR1 MNHEY and CDR2 SVGAGI. V shed 10 bases, J shed 6 bases, and the junction held 12 bases outside the gene matches. The CDR3, as DNA: TGTGCCACAGGGGCTAGCGGGAGGGCCGGGAAGACCCAGTACTTC. Protein product: CATGASGRAGKTQYF.

This clone was seen a few times. The V and J genes are TRBV19 and TRBJ2-7; D perhaps matches TRBD2 (5 bases). The V and J ends lost 6 bases and 5 bases respectively, with 14 bases between them. Germline values: CDR1 LNHDA, CDR2 SQIVND (reference sequence). This CDR3 has 13 residues. CDR3 nucleotide sequence: TGTGCCAGTAGATCGAGCGGTTTCAACGAGCAGTACTTC. This gives the protein CASRSSGFNEQYF.

V is TRBV28 and J is TRBJ2-5; weak D call: TRBD1 (6 bases). Germline assignment: CDR1 MDHEN and CDR2 SYDVKM. This CDR3 spans 14 amino acids. Between the trimmed V and J ends, which lost 6 bases and 5 bases, there was a span of 16 bases. The CDR3 DNA is TGTGCCAGCAGCCTTCAACAGGGTGGCGAGACCCAGTACTTC. This codes for CASSLQQGGETQYF.

The chain recombines TRBV4-1 with TRBJ2-2; 11 bases match TRBD2. Germline loops: CDR1 MGHRA, CDR2 YSYEKL. V was clipped by 3 bases and J by 7 bases; unmatched bases: 10. The CDR3 totals 17 residues. The CDR3 loop is CASSQGLLAGGVGELFF. The CDR3 nucleotides read TGCGCCAGCAGCCAGGGACTTCTAGCGGGGGGCGTCGGGGAGCTGTTTTTT.

The chain joins TRBV29-1 to TRBJ2-7, with TRBD1 as a possible D gene (6 bases). V lost 4 bases and J 0 bases, leaving 13 bases between the germline ends. CDR3 size: 14 residues. The germline V gene has CDR1 SQVTM and CDR2 ANQGSEA. The DNA for the CDR3 is TGCAGCGTTGTTACAGGGTCCATCTCCTACGAGCAGTACTTC. Encoded protein: CSVVTGSISYEQYF.

The chain's CDR3 is CASSSQQGFAYEQYF. CDR3 bases: TGTGCCAGCAGCTCCCAACAGGGTTTCGCCTACGAGCAGTACTTC. The V call is TRBV11-2, the J call TRBJ2-7; possibly TRBD1 for D (6 bases). This CDR3 is 15 amino acids long. Trimming cost V 4 bases and J 2 bases, with 15 bases left between them. Per the germline V gene, CDR1 is SGHAT and CDR2 is FQNNGV.

This chain joins TRBV7-8 and TRBJ1-6; a weak D match, TRBD1 (5 bases). The germline V gene encodes CDR1 SGHVS and CDR2 FQNEAQ. The CDR3 extends over 16 amino acids. Trimming pared 2 bases from V and 10 bases from J, leaving 18 bases between. Here the CDR3 reads CASSLRGERVESPLHF. CDR3 bases: TGTGCCAGCAGCTTACGGGGGGAAAGGGTGGAATCACCCCTCCACTTT.

The sample holds one count of this clone. The V and J genes are TRBV25-1 and TRBJ1-6; a possible D gene is TRBD1 (6 bases). The V and J ends lost 3 bases and 11 bases respectively, with 14 bases between them. Germline CDR1 and CDR2: MGHDK and SYGVNS. The CDR3 contains 14 residues. The DNA for the CDR3 is TGTGCCAGCAGTGACACACAGGGTTGGACACCCCTCCACTTT. The encoded protein is CASSDTQGWTPLHF.

The V and J genes are TRBV30 and TRBJ1-1, with a tentative D call TRBD1 (5 bases). V was cut by 3 bases and J by 1 base, with 12 bases left in between. The CDR3 runs to 14 residues. The V gene's germline CDR1 is GTSNPN and CDR2 SVGIG (reference sequence). CDR3 loop: CAWSPYDRNTEAFF. The CDR3 nucleotides are TGTGCCTGGAGCCCATACGACAGGAACACTGAAGCTTTCTTT.